This T cell receptor (beta chain) was obtained from a study of cytomegalovirus exposure and HLA in healthy donors. At the level of the study: Ancestry clustering placed around four fifths of roughly 410 genotyped donors in the Caucasian-associated cluster.

Findings of the study overall: HLA allele associations emerged for around 15,000 TCR beta sequences in a later analysis, at 0.05 false discovery rate. In presence/absence analyses, roughly uniform sequencing depth across donors was assumed. There was a cluster of highly shared sequence variants that was likely a sequencing artifact.

The PCR was carried out with 60 Vbeta primers and 13 Jbeta primers. Sequenced by immunoSEQ multiplex PCR; TCRdb stores in-frame clones only, minus some. The data contain 150,000 to 200,000 clones, around 90% of them singletons. On this clone: Its antigen is currently unknown.

Sequenced input: PBMCs. This TCR was recovered from a woman aged 25 to 39 in good health and CMV-seronegative.

The CDR3 coding sequence is TGCGCCAGCAGCCAAGGCGGGGGGGCCTATAGTGAGCAGTTCTTC. Residues: CASSQGGGAYSEQFF. V usage is TRBV4-3 and J usage is TRBJ2-1; TRBD2 matches 9 bases. J lost 9 bases, V lost 1 base, and 7 bases had no gene match. This CDR3 comprises 15 residues. Germline V gene lookup returns CDR1 LGHNA and CDR2 YSLEER.